The 14 T cell receptor beta chains given below trace back to one sample, sequenced in a study of CD8 T cells in Susac syndrome. With random hexamers, reverse transcription was performed on about 0.5 to 1 ug of RNA. TCRdb reanalysed the immunoSEQ multiplex PCR reads using MiXCR and keeps one entry per CDR3 protein. Of roughly 130,000 distinct CDR3 sequences listed, approximately 94% were seen once; the top ten hold approximately 0.12%. What was sequenced was CD4+ T cells from PBMCs. Receptors were obtained from a human donor with multiple sclerosis.

The genes are TRBV9 and TRBJ2-7; 10 bases match TRBD2. This CDR3 has 15 amino acids. The J segment lost 2 bases and the V segment lost 4 bases, leaving 6 bases of the junction unmatched. From germline, CDR1 is SGDLS and CDR2 YYNGEE. The CDR3 region is CASSISAGGTYEQYF. The CDR3 DNA reads TGTGCCAGCAGCATCTCAGCGGGGGGGACCTACGAGCAGTACTTC. The complete variable domain, with remaining parts taken from reference TRBV9 and TRBJ2-7, reads DSGVTQTPKHLITATGQRVTLRCSPRSGDLSVYWYQQSLDQGLQFLIQYYNGEERAKGNILERFSAQQFPDLHSELNLSSLELGDSALYFCASSISAGGTYEQYFGPGTRLTVT.

The rearrangement links TRBV20-1 to TRBJ2-1; 16 bases are a match to TRBD2. This CDR3 has 16 amino acids. V shed 2 bases, J shed 9 bases, and the junction held 7 bases outside the gene matches. Germline CDR1 and CDR2: DFQATT and SNEGSKA (reference sequence). The CDR3, as DNA: TGCAGTGCTAGACCCGGGACTAGCGGGAGGGCCGGTGAGCAGTTCTTC. Protein sequence: CSARPGTSGRAGEQFF.

As DNA, the CDR3 is TGTGCCAGCAGTTCAGGGACAGCATGGGCTTTCTTT. Amino acid sequence: CASSSGTAWAFF. The genes are TRBV11-2 and TRBJ1-1; 7 positions agree with TRBD1. V lost 6 bases, J lost 11 bases, and 9 bases stayed unmatched. Per germline, CDR1 SGHAT and CDR2 FQNNGV. This CDR3 has 12 residues.

The chain combines TRBV7-9 with TRBJ1-1; D might be TRBD1 (5 bases). Trimming removed 3 bases at V and 1 base at J, with 9 bases between. The CDR3 runs 14 residues. CDR1 and CDR2 (germline): SEHNR, FQNEAQ (reference sequence). CDR3: CASSFVGANTEAFF. CDR3 DNA sequence: TGTGCCAGCAGCTTTGTAGGGGCGAACACTGAAGCTTTCTTT.

The chain couples TRBV30 to TRBJ1-2; D ambiguous. The CDR3 contains 10 residues. CDR1 is GTSNPN, CDR2 SVGIG, per germline (reference sequence). V lost 5 bases and J lost 6, with 7 bases in between. The CDR3, as DNA: TGTGCCTGGGGGGAGAATGGCTACACCTTC. Encoded protein: CAWGENGYTF.

The CDR3 loop reads CASSKTSGTGGNEQYF. In DNA form, the CDR3 reads TGTGCCAGCAGTAAAACGTCCGGGACAGGGGGCAACGAGCAGTACTTC. The chain recombines TRBV6-1 with TRBJ2-7; 12 positions agree with TRBD1. CDR1 is MNHNS, CDR2 SASEGT, per germline. There are 16 residues in the CDR3. J lost 5 bases, V lost 5 bases, and 10 bases had no gene match.

V is TRBV6-1 and J is TRBJ2-3; no clear D. Trimming pared 1 base from V and 2 bases from J, leaving 7 bases between. In germline, CDR1 is MNHNS, CDR2 SASEGT. The length of the CDR3 is 14 residues. CDR3 bases: TGTGCCAGCAGTGAAGGGGATCTCACAGATACGCAGTATTTT. This sequence encodes CASSEGDLTDTQYF.

V is TRBV11-2 and J is TRBJ1-2; D not certain. Germline V gene lookup returns CDR1 SGHAT and CDR2 FQNNGV. V dropped 3 bases and J dropped 6 bases, with 11 bases sitting between them. CDR3 length equals 13 residues. CDR3 DNA: TGTGCCAGCAGCTTTGGTTCGGAAGATGGCTACACCTTC. Translating gives CASSFGSEDGYTF. Full variable domain (remainder filled in from reference TRBV11-2 and TRBJ1-2): EAGVAQSPRYKIIEKRQSVAFWCNPISGHATLYWYQQILGQGPKLLIQFQNNGVVDDSQLPKDRFSAERLKGVDSTLKIQPAKLEDSAVYLCASSFGSEDGYTFGSGTRLTVV.

The J gene is TRBJ2-4, the V gene TRBV30, with 9 bases identical to TRBD1. V shed 3 bases and J 0 bases; nucleotides not matched to a gene: 15. The CDR3 contains 19 residues. The germline V gene encodes CDR1 GTSNPN and CDR2 SVGIG (reference sequence). The CDR3 DNA follows: TGTGCCTGGAGCACGGGGACAGGGAGCATCAGACTAGCCAAAAACATTCAGTACTTC. This translates into CAWSTGTGSIRLAKNIQYF.

The V call is TRBV11-2, the J call TRBJ1-2, with 9 bases lining up with TRBD1. CDR3 size: 15 residues. Germline V gives CDR1 SGHAT, CDR2 FQNNGV. V was pared by 6 bases and J by 8 bases, with 13 bases of the junction left unmatched. This CDR3 is CASSPLVQGARGYTF. CDR3 coding DNA: TGTGCCAGCAGTCCGCTAGTACAGGGGGCTCGGGGCTACACCTTC.

This clonotype was detected once. The gene calls are TRBV4-2 and TRBJ2-3, with TRBD2 matching over 11 bases. The junction had 6 bases not matched to a gene; V was cut back by 2 bases and J by 2 bases. The length of the CDR3 is 17 residues. The germline V gene has CDR1 LGHNA and CDR2 YNFKEQ. The CDR3 DNA reads as TGTGCCAGCAGCCAATTCACTAGCGGGGGCTTCACAGATACGCAGTATTTT. Encoded protein: CASSQFTSGGFTDTQYF.

The rearrangement uses TRBV5-6 and TRBJ2-2; 8 bases agree with TRBD1. The CDR3 runs 16 residues. J was trimmed by 5 bases and V by 1 base; bases with no gene match: 7. Germline CDR1 reads SGHDT; CDR2 reads YYEEEE. This CDR3 reads CASSLSRTGQTGELFF. Written as DNA, the CDR3 is TGTGCCAGCAGCTTGTCGAGGACAGGGCAAACCGGGGAGCTGTTTTTT.

This clonotype came up once. The chain has TRBV28 and TRBJ1-2; TRBD1 might be the D (6 bases). V lost 8 bases and J lost 8, with 12 bases in between. CDR3 length: 11 amino acids. Looked up from germline, CDR1 is MDHEN and CDR2 is SYDVKM. The CDR3 region is CASGGQRGYTF. The CDR3 region has the DNA TGTGCCAGCGGCGGACAGCGCGGCTACACCTTC.

The genes are TRBV6-1 and TRBJ1-5; 9 bases are shared with TRBD1. The germline gives CDR1 MNHNS, CDR2 SASEGT. The CDR3 extends over 13 amino acids. The V and J ends lost 4 bases and 5 bases, in that order; junction bases with no gene match: 0. The CDR3, as DNA: TGTGCCAGCAGTGGACAGGGGGATCAGCCCCAGCATTTT. Amino acid sequence: CASSGQGDQPQHF.